The 21 T cell receptor beta chains below were found in one sample sequenced in a study of immune characterization of retroperitoneal liposarcoma. TCRdb re-called the PCR reads with MiXCR, one entry per CDR3 protein. The sample lists 8,500 to 11,000 distinct CDR3 sequences, 25% to 35% occurring once. The material sequenced was tumor tissue. The receptors were gathered from a female donor with retroperitoneal liposarcoma.

This clonotype is classed as medium-sized. The genes are TRBV6-1 and TRBJ2-1; D is tentatively TRBD1 or TRBD2 (6 bases each). Judging by the DNA end, TRBJ2-7 fits better; the J call may be wrong. Germline values: CDR1 MNHNS, CDR2 SASEGT. The CDR3 runs 16 residues. CDR3 nucleotides: TGTGCCAGCAGTTCCCGTAGGGGGGAGGACTCCTACGAGCAGTACTTC. Its protein product is CASSSRRGEDSYEQYF.

This clonotype was picked up many times. V is TRBV7-9 and J is TRBJ2-1, with 9 bases identical to TRBD1. The CDR3 has 15 amino acids. V lost 0 bases, J lost 10 bases, and 7 bases stayed unmatched. Germline CDR1 SEHNR, CDR2 FQNEAQ (reference sequence). DNA for the CDR3: TGTGCCAGCAGCTTAGCATCCGACAGGGGGGACGAGCAGTTCTTC. Protein sequence: CASSLASDRGDEQFF.

Regarding this clonotype: A junction end diverges from the germline sequence, so it may reflect a read error. The chain employs TRBV6-5 and TRBJ2-5; 13 bases are a match to TRBD2. From germline, CDR1 is MNHEY and CDR2 SVGAGI. The CDR3 has 16 residues. CDR3 sequence reads: CASSDPGLAGTYEQYF. The CDR3 bases are TGTGCCAGCAGTGACCCGGGACTAGCGGGGACCTACGAGCAGTATTTC.

The chain recombines TRBV12-5 with TRBJ1-6; D not certain. V shed 9 bases and J shed 19 bases, with 25 bases lying between them. Germline CDR1 reads LGHNT; CDR2 reads FRNRAP. The CDR3 covers 13 residues. The CDR3 bases are TGTGCTAGCGCCCTAGGCAGCTCCTACGAGCAGCACTTT. It is translated as CASALGSSYEQHF.

The chain carries TRBV6-8 and TRBJ2-1; TRBD2 aligns across 7 bases. The CDR3 length is 15 residues. V dropped 6 bases and J dropped 10; count of bases not matched to a gene: 15. Germline V gene lookup returns CDR1 MNHGY and CDR2 SAAAGT. The CDR3 reads CASSPVGGSAYEQFF. DNA for the CDR3: TGTGCCAGCAGCCCCGTCGGGGGGTCTGCGTACGAGCAGTTCTTC.

This clonotype showed up just a few times. J is TRBJ2-1 and V is TRBV7-2; possibly TRBD2 for D (5 bases). The J call is in doubt because the DNA end fits TRBJ2-5 better. CDR1 and CDR2 from the germline V gene are SGHTA and FQGNSA. The CDR3 spans 15 residues. CDR3 residues: CASSSGSNSYGTQYF. CDR3 DNA sequence: TGTGCCAGCAGCTCGGGGAGTAACTCCTATGGGACCCAGTACTTC.

This sequence joins TRBV6-1 and TRBJ2-2, with D possibly TRBD2 on 6 matching bases. Germline V lookup: CDR1 MNHNS, CDR2 SASEGT. This CDR3 is 17 amino acids long. V dropped 5 bases and J dropped 2 bases, with 18 bases sitting between them. The chain's CDR3 is CASSPSGTDLNTGELFF. CDR3 in DNA: TGTGCCAGCAGTCCATCCGGGACTGACTTAAACACCGGGGAGCTGTTTTTT.

This clonotype is termed medium-sized. The chain employs TRBV6-1 and TRBJ2-3; possibly TRBD2 for D (5 bases). The germline V and J ends were trimmed by 8 bases and 3 bases, with 21 bases remaining between them. CDR3 length: 16 amino acids. Germline V CDR1 and CDR2: MNHNS, SASEGT. In DNA form, the CDR3 reads TGTGCCAGCCCCCGTTCCCTTAGCGTTCAGACAGATACGCAGTATTTT. Translated, it gives CASPRSLSVQTDTQYF.

This clonotype was detected many times. The CDR3 here is CATGRGTDTQYF. For the CDR3, the DNA is TGTGCCACCGGCAGGGGCACAGATACGCAGTATTTT. The chain combines TRBV24-1 with TRBJ2-3; the D gene is possibly TRBD1 (5 bases). Germline values: CDR1 KGHDR, CDR2 SFDVKD. The CDR3 covers 12 residues. The germline V and J ends were trimmed by 9 bases and 1 base, with 7 bases remaining between them.

This clonotype showed up just a few times. This sequence joins TRBV6-1 and TRBJ2-1; D is perhaps TRBD1 (6 bases). Germline V gene lookup returns CDR1 MNHNS and CDR2 SASEGT. The CDR3 spans 14 residues. Trimming pared 2 bases from V and 10 bases from J, leaving 15 bases between. The CDR3 nucleotides read TGTGCCAGCAGTGAATATGGGACAAACTACGAGCAGTTCTTC. Translation: CASSEYGTNYEQFF.

The chain uses TRBV5-1 and TRBJ2-3, with 11 bases fitting TRBD2. V lost 4 bases and J lost 3; bases outside the gene matches: 4. The CDR3 totals 15 residues. Per germline, CDR1 SGHRS and CDR2 YFSETQ. The CDR3 nucleotides are TGCGCCAGCAGCACGGGACTAGCGGCGACAGATACGCAGTATTTT. This translates into CASSTGLAATDTQYF.

This clonotype was seen a few times. Here the CDR3 reads CASSYSPSGRGAGELFF. In DNA form, the CDR3 reads TGTGCCAGCAGTTACTCCCCTAGCGGGAGAGGGGCCGGGGAGCTGTTTTTT. The chain is built from TRBV6-6 and TRBJ2-2; 10 nucleotides line up with TRBD2. CDR1 and CDR2 from the germline V gene are MNHNY and SVGAGI (reference sequence). The CDR3 extends over 17 amino acids. Trimming took 0 bases from V and 6 from J; bases not matched to a gene: 7.

In this sample, this clonotype is medium-sized. V and J are TRBV6-1 and TRBJ2-1; D unresolved. The DNA end is a closer match to TRBJ2-7, so the J assignment may be wrong. The V gene's germline CDR1 is MNHNS and CDR2 SASEGT. This CDR3 has 13 residues. This chain's CDR3 is CASSYTWNNEQYF. The CDR3 DNA reads as TGTGCCAGCAGTTATACGTGGAACAATGAGCAGTACTTC.

In its sample, this clonotype ranks as medium-sized. V usage is TRBV6-1 and J usage is TRBJ2-5, with D possibly matching TRBD2 (6 bases). The CDR3 loop spans 13 amino acids. The V end was cut by 4 bases, the J end by 7 bases, with 13 bases between. Germline V gives CDR1 MNHNS, CDR2 SASEGT. The CDR3 sequence: CASSALGGVTQYF. Here the CDR3 DNA reads TGTGCCAGCAGTGCTCTGGGCGGGGTGACCCAGTACTTC.

The sample holds many counts of this clonotype. The rearrangement joins TRBV11-2 to TRBJ2-4; TRBD1 matches at 8 bases. With V trimmed by 2 bases and J by 5 bases, 8 bases remained unmatched. This CDR3 is built from 16 residues. Germline V gene sequence: CDR1 SGHAT, CDR2 FQNNGV. The CDR3 region is CASSLRTGLGENIQYF. The CDR3 bases are TGTGCCAGCAGCTTAAGGACAGGGCTGGGCGAAAACATTCAGTACTTC. Full variable domain (remainder filled in from reference TRBV11-2 and TRBJ2-4): EAGVAQSPRYKIIEKRQSVAFWCNPISGHATLYWYQQILGQGPKLLIQFQNNGVVDDSQLPKDRFSAERLKGVDSTLKIQPAKLEDSAVYLCASSLRTGLGENIQYFGAGTRLSVL.

V is TRBV11-1 and J is TRBJ2-1; TRBD2 matches 13 bases. The CDR3 covers 21 residues. In germline, CDR1 is SGHAT, CDR2 FQDESV (reference sequence). The V and J ends lost 4 bases and 10 bases, in that order; junction bases with no gene match: 25. In DNA form, the CDR3 reads TGTGCCAGCAGCTCACCAACCACACCACTAGCGGGAGGGCCGGTGATCTACGAGCAGTTCTTC. Its translation is CASSSPTTPLAGGPVIYEQFF.

This clonotype is deemed medium-sized. The chain carries TRBV7-6 and TRBJ2-5, with TRBD2 as a possible D gene (5 bases). TRBJ2-7 matches the DNA end more closely, so the J call is doubtful. Germline loops: CDR1 SGHVS, CDR2 FNYEAQ. The CDR3 is 14 amino acids. CDR3 sequence (DNA): TGTGCCAGCAGCCCGCGCACGGGGAACTACGAGCAGTACTTC. Its translation: CASSPRTGNYEQYF.

This clonotype is medium-sized by share. This chain links TRBV7-6 with TRBJ2-1; D is ambiguous. The end of the DNA fits TRBJ2-7 better, so the J call may be wrong. The length of the CDR3 is 15 residues. Germline lookup yields CDR1 SGHVS and CDR2 FNYEAQ. The CDR3 DNA sequence: TGTGCCAGCAGCTTAGAGGCCGTCGGATACAATGAGCAGTACTTC. It encodes CASSLEAVGYNEQYF.

The rearrangement joins TRBV6-1 to TRBJ2-5; unclear D gene. In germline, CDR1 is MNHNS, CDR2 SASEGT. The CDR3 length is 13 residues. V was trimmed by 6 bases and J by 5 bases, leaving 13 bases between them. The CDR3 is CASRKQGLETQYF. The CDR3 bases are TGTGCCAGCAGAAAACAAGGGTTGGAGACCCAGTACTTC.

This clonotype has ten or more counts. The chain combines TRBV7-2 with TRBJ1-6; D is perhaps TRBD1 (5 bases). The CDR3 covers 16 residues. Germline lookup yields CDR1 SGHTA and CDR2 FQGNSA. The ends were cut back, 3 bases at V and 9 bases at J, with 18 bases in the middle. The CDR3 sequence is CASSLGGARFSSPLHF. Here the CDR3 DNA reads TGTGCCAGCAGCTTGGGAGGGGCCAGGTTTAGTTCACCCCTCCACTTT.

The J gene is TRBJ1-5, the V gene TRBV28, with 7 bases identical to TRBD1. Germline assignment: CDR1 MDHEN and CDR2 SYDVKM. V shed 5 bases and J 2 bases; nucleotides not matched to a gene: 6. There are 15 residues in the CDR3. The CDR3 DNA reads TGTGCCAGCAGTCCCGACAGGGTGGGCAATCAGCCCCAGCATTTT. Protein sequence: CASSPDRVGNQPQHF.